The rows below give T cell receptor beta chains drawn from one sample of a study of PD-L1 blockade in urothelial cancer. Produced via immunoSEQ multiplex PCR; TCRdb's table is partial and in-frame only. The data show more than 55,000 clones, about 81% seen once. The input for sequencing was PBMCs, taken around atezolizumab (anti-PD-L1) treatment. The receptors originated from a man between 65 and 85 years old with urothelial cancer. Both conserved end residues are part of each CDR3. Clone size, where shown, is once, few, many, or a class for clones that have expanded.

13	-	TRBV13	CASSGGLSYEQYF
15	-	TRBV27	CASSFGLATNEKLFF
16	-	TRBV19	CASSIMARSSYNEQFF
12	-	TRBV7-9	CASSFLGETQYF
14	-	TRBV10-3	CAIRDERQMDEQFF
15	-	TRBV19	CASSIAGTGGNTIYF
15	-	TRBV6-5	CASRVVEGGTDTQYF
15	-	TRBV18	CASSLTDTMNTEAFF
14	-	TRBV28	CASGRLAGKYEQFF
16	-	TRBV5-1	CASLKGTGGSKDTQYF
15	-	TRBV18	CASSLLTGENTEAFF
13	-	TRBV27	CASSSTPSHEQYF
16	-	TRBV5-6	CASSLRGSRSSYEQYF
15	-	TRBV2	CASKTSGKNYNEQFF
15	-	TRBV7-6	CASTPRAGRSETQYF
14	-	TRBV5-1	CASSSDLAGNTIYF
15	-	TRBV5-8	CASSLRQDTRHEQYF
15	-	TRBV7-9	CASSPGQGANYGYTF
13	-	TRBV7-9	CASRGGSQRTQYF
15	-	TRBV18	CASSPSGGQGIEAFF
13	-	TRBV13	CASSLVGSTEAFF
15	-	TRBV28	CAIQSGGASNQPQHF
12	-	TRBV7-9	CASSLTGDEQFF
15	-	TRBV4-2	CASRGEQSSYNEQFF
15	-	TRBV12-5	CASGLGTGLPYEQYF
16	once	TRBV11-1	CASSGQGALSGNTIYF
15	-	TRBV5-1	CASSPAGTSVNEQFF
15	-	TRBV5-4	CASTPGLAGMNEQYF
14	-	TRBV5-4	CASSLDRGTDEAFF
15	-	TRBV25-1	CASSDWTGMNTEAFF
13	-	TRBV28	CASRLGGQETQYF
16	-	TRBV5-4	CASSPRGTRGSYEQYF
15	few	TRBV6-5	CASSYIGGITDTQYF
15	-	TRBV11-3	CASSSFERPYNEQFF
12	-	TRBV27	CASSFGGLGYTF
15	-	TRBV27	CASRGGGATNEKLFF
14	-	TRBV7-2	CASSLNEEDNEQFF
14	few	TRBV18	CASSPPGRGDGYTF
14	-	TRBV11-3	CASSLGTDGNTIYF
14	-	TRBV7-2	CASSLTSRQETQYF
15	-	TRBV5-4	CASSLGQGGTYEQYF
14	few	TRBV14	CASSQELGDTEAFF